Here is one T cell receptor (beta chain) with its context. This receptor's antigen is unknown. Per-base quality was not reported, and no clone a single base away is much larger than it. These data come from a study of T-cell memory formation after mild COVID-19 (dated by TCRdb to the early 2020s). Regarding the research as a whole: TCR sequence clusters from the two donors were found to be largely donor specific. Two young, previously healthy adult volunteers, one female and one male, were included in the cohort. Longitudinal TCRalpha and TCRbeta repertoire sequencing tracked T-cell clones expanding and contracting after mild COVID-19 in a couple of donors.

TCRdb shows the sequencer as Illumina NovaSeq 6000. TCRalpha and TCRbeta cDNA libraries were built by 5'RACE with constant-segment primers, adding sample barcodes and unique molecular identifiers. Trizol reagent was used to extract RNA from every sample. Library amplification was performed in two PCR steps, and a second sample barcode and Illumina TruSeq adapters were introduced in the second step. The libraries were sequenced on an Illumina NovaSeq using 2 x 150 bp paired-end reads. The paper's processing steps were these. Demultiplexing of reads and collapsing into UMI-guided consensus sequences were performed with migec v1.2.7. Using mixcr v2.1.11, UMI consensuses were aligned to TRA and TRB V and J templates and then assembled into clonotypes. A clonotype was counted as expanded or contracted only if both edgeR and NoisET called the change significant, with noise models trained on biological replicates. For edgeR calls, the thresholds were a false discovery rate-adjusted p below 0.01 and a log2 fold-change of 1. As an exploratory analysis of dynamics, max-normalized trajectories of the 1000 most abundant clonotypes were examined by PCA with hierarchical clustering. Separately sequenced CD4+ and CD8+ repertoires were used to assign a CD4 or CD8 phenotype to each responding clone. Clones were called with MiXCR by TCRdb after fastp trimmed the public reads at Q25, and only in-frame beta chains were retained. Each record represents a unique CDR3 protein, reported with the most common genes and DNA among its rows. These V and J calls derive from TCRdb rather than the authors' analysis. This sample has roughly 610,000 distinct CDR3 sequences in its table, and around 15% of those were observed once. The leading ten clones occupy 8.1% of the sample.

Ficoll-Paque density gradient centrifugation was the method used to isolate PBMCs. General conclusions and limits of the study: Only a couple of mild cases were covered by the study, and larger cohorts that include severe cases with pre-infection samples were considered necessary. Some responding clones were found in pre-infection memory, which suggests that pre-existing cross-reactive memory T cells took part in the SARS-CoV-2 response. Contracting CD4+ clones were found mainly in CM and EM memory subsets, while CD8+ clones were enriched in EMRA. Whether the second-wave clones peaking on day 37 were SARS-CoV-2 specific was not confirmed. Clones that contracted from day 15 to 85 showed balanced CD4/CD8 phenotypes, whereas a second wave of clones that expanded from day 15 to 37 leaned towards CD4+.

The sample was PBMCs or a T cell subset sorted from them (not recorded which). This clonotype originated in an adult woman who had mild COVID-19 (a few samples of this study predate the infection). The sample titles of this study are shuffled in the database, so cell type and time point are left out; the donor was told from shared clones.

This receptor carries the CDR3 CATSVEGRPNYGYTF. The sequence in DNA is TGTGCCACCAGCGTTGAAGGAAGGCCTAACTATGGCTACACCTTC. This chain joins TRBV15 to TRBJ1-2, with no confidently assigned D gene. The CDR3 runs 15 amino acids, cysteine and phenylalanine included. Left in the record is the CDR3 DNA by itself, 45 bases read in frame from the first base. The germline V gene (reference sequence) yields LNHNV for CDR1 and YYDKDF for CDR2. V drops 5 bases and J drops 0 bases, leaving 13 bases in between.